Following are 19 T cell receptor beta chains from one sample sequenced in a study of blood T cell repertoires in COVID-19. Libraries were prepared by immunoSEQ multiplex PCR; TCRdb keeps only in-frame clonotypes and omits some of them. The repertoire holds 150,000 to 200,000 clones, 88% seen once, with around 4.8% in the top ten. The material sequenced was peripheral blood. These receptors all come from a human donor in a cohort sampled during active COVID-19.

The rearrangement joins TRBV5-4 to TRBJ2-2, with 7 bases identical to TRBD1. This CDR3 is 14 amino acids long. V shed 4 bases, J shed 3 bases, and the junction held 3 bases outside the gene matches. Germline V gene lookup returns CDR1 SGHNT and CDR2 YYREEE (reference sequence). CDR3 coding DNA: TGTGCCAGCAGCGCCGACAGGGACACCGGGGAGCTGTTTTTT. Translated, it gives CASSADRDTGELFF.

The chain employs TRBV18 and TRBJ2-1, with a possible D match to TRBD2 (6 bases). This CDR3 is 15 amino acids long. V was shortened by 3 bases and J by 5 bases, with 14 bases between the two germline ends. CDR1 is KGHSH and CDR2 is LQKENI in the germline V gene. CDR3 DNA: TGTGCCAGCTCACCCTCGGAGCGGAGGGACAATGAGCAGTTCTTC. This gives the protein CASSPSERRDNEQFF.

This chain joins TRBV30 and TRBJ2-4, with TRBD2 identical over 9 bases. V gave up 2 bases and J gave up 4 bases; unmatched junction bases: 12. The CDR3 covers 17 residues. CDR1 is GTSNPN, CDR2 SVGIG, per germline (reference sequence). The CDR3 protein is CAWSLIRTSAGKNIQYF. The CDR3 coding sequence is TGTGCCTGGAGTCTAATCCGGACTAGCGCGGGAAAAAACATTCAGTACTTC. The whole variable domain, remainder taken from reference TRBV30 and TRBJ2-4, is SQTIHQWPATLVQPVGSPLSLECTVEGTSNPNLYWYRQAAGRGLQLLFYSVGIGQISSEVPQNLSASRPQDRQFILSSKKLLLSDSGFYLCAWSLIRTSAGKNIQYFGAGTRLSVL.

The sample holds one count of this clone. The rearrangement uses TRBV2 and TRBJ2-2; 8 bases match TRBD1. There are 15 residues in the CDR3. Trimming at V came to 6 bases and at J to 5 bases, leaving 8 bases not matched to a gene. Per the germline V gene, CDR1 is SNHLY and CDR2 is FYNNEI. Here the CDR3 DNA reads TGTGCCAGCAGATCCGACAGGGGAGGTACCGGGGAGCTGTTTTTT. Amino acids: CASRSDRGGTGELFF.

The genes are TRBV5-1 and TRBJ1-6; 9 bases align to TRBD1. The germline CDR1 and CDR2 sequences are SGHRS and YFSETQ. J gave up 7 bases and V 4 bases, and 3 bases lay outside the gene matches. CDR3 size: 14 residues. CDR3: CASSPGTGNSPLHF. CDR3 bases: TGCGCCAGCAGCCCCGGGACAGGGAATTCACCCCTCCACTTT.

The V call is TRBV7-8, the J call TRBJ1-4; 8 nucleotides agree with TRBD1. Germline CDR1 and CDR2: SGHVS and FQNEAQ. This CDR3 is 15 amino acids long. V shed 5 bases and J 8 bases; nucleotides not matched to a gene: 10. As DNA, the CDR3 is TGTGCCAGCAGCCTTTCAGGGGGCGCAAGCGAAAAACTGTTTTTT. It translates to CASSLSGGASEKLFF.

This clone was recorded once. The gene calls are TRBV10-2 and TRBJ2-7; TRBD1 agrees at 8 bases. With V trimmed by 8 bases and J by 0 bases, 9 bases remained unmatched. This CDR3 is 15 amino acids long. From germline, CDR1 is WSHSY and CDR2 SAAADI. The CDR3, as DNA: TGCGCCAGCCGGGTCGCGGACAGGGACTCCTACGAGCAGTACTTC. This translates into CASRVADRDSYEQYF.

The rearrangement joins TRBV27 to TRBJ2-7, with a possible D match to TRBD1 (6 bases). Germline-derived CDR1 and CDR2 are MNHEY and SMNVEV (reference sequence). This CDR3 comprises 14 residues. V lost 5 bases, J lost 2 bases, and 13 bases lay in between. The CDR3 region has the DNA TGTGCCAGCAGTGGAACAGGGTGGGCCTACGAGCAGTACTTC. It codes for CASSGTGWAYEQYF.

The chain joins TRBV18 to TRBJ2-5; perhaps TRBD1 as D (6 bases). Trimming left V 0 bases short and J 5 bases short, with 13 bases between. This CDR3 has 15 amino acids. Germline V gene lookup returns CDR1 KGHSH and CDR2 LQKENI. CDR3 residues: CASSPPGQGRETQYF. The CDR3, as DNA: TGTGCCAGCTCACCACCGGGACAAGGGCGGGAGACCCAGTACTTC.

V is TRBV10-3 and J is TRBJ1-6; 7 bases are shared with TRBD1. This CDR3 contains 14 residues. V shed 6 bases and J 7 bases; nucleotides not matched to a gene: 6. CDR1 is ENHRY and CDR2 is SYGVKD in the germline V gene. The CDR3 here is CAIRGGTANSPLHF. Here the CDR3 DNA reads TGTGCCATCAGGGGCGGGACAGCCAATTCACCCCTCCACTTT.

The CDR3 nucleotides are TGTGCCAGCAGCGCAGGGTCCTACGAGCAGTACTTC. Translated: CASSAGSYEQYF. The genes are TRBV5-6 and TRBJ2-7, with D possibly TRBD1 on 5 matching bases. This CDR3 is 12 amino acids long. V shed 4 bases and J shed 1 base, with 6 bases lying between them. Germline-derived CDR1 and CDR2 are SGHDT and YYEEEE. Full variable domain (outside the CDR3, taken from reference TRBV5-6 and TRBJ2-7): DAGVTQSPTHLIKTRGQQVTLRCSPKSGHDTVSWYQQALGQGPQFIFQYYEEEERQRGNFPDRFSGHQFPNYSSELNVNALLLGDSALYLCASSAGSYEQYFGPGTRLTVT.

The J gene is TRBJ2-1, the V gene TRBV6-6, with D possibly TRBD2 on 5 matching bases. The CDR3 extends over 16 amino acids. CDR1 is MNHNY, CDR2 SVGAGI, per germline (reference sequence). Trimming pared 2 bases from V and 4 bases from J, leaving 15 bases between. DNA for the CDR3: TGTGCCAGCAGTTACCTCCCGTCTAGCAAGTACAATGAGCAGTTCTTC. It specifies CASSYLPSSKYNEQFF.

This rearrangement joins TRBV3-1 (or the pseudogene TRBV3-2) to TRBJ2-4; weak D call: TRBD1 (5 bases). V lost 2 bases to trimming and J lost 7 bases, with 6 bases between them. Germline values: CDR1 LGHDT, CDR2 YNNKEL (reference sequence). The CDR3 spans 12 residues. The CDR3 region has the DNA TGTGCCAGCAGCCAACAGGGCAACATTCAGTACTTC. Its protein is CASSQQGNIQYF.

The CDR3 DNA follows: TGTGCCACCAGCTCCCAGGGGAGGGGGGATGAAAAACTGTTTTTT. It codes for CATSSQGRGDEKLFF. The chain carries TRBV15 and TRBJ1-4; D perhaps matches TRBD1 (6 bases). The germline gives CDR1 LNHNV, CDR2 YYDKDF (reference sequence). CDR3 length equals 15 residues. V dropped 5 bases and J dropped 6 bases, with 16 bases sitting between them.

J is TRBJ2-3 and V is TRBV5-5, with D tentatively TRBD2 (7 bases). The CDR3 has 16 amino acids. The germline V gene encodes CDR1 SGHKS and CDR2 YYEKEE (reference sequence). V was clipped by 4 bases and J by 0 bases, with 15 bases between them. The CDR3 spells CASSGGVGGSTDTQYF. CDR3 DNA: TGTGCCAGCAGCGGGGGCGTCGGGGGGAGCACAGATACGCAGTATTTT. Filled out from reference TRBV5-5 and TRBJ2-3, the complete variable domain reads DAGVTQSPTHLIKTRGQQVTLRCSPISGHKSVSWYQQVLGQGPQFIFQYYEKEERGRGNFPDRFSARQFPNYSSELNVNALLLGDSALYLCASSGGVGGSTDTQYFGPGTRLTVL.

The chain couples TRBV9 to TRBJ2-7, with 9 positions matching TRBD2. CDR3 length: 14 amino acids. V lost 4 bases, J lost 6 bases, and 8 bases stayed unmatched. Germline CDR1 reads SGDLS; CDR2 reads YYNGEE. This CDR3 reads CASSPGGTSIEQYF. CDR3 coding DNA: TGTGCCAGCAGCCCAGGAGGGACTAGCATCGAGCAGTACTTC.

The chain links TRBV20-1 to TRBJ2-1; TRBD1 is a possible D gene (5 bases). V was cut by 6 bases and J by 0 bases, with 15 bases left in between. Germline CDR1 DFQATT, CDR2 SNEGSKA (reference sequence). This CDR3 spans 15 amino acids. CDR3 DNA sequence: TGCAGTGCCAGTAAAGGGGTAAGCTCCTACAATGAGCAGTTCTTC. Translation gives CSASKGVSSYNEQFF.

The chain employs TRBV29-1 and TRBJ1-1, with D possibly matching TRBD1 (5 bases). Trimming shortened V by 4 bases and J by 3 bases, and 12 bases separated the two germline ends. The germline CDR1 and CDR2 sequences are SQVTM and ANQGSEA. The CDR3 totals 13 residues. The DNA for the CDR3 is TGCAGCGTTGGGGGGGACGTAGACACTGAAGCTTTCTTT. Protein: CSVGGDVDTEAFF.

The rearrangement joins TRBV19 to TRBJ2-6; D is perhaps TRBD1 (6 bases). There are 15 residues in the CDR3. Trimming removed 5 bases from V and 2 bases from J, with 10 bases in between. Germline V gives CDR1 LNHDA, CDR2 SQIVND (reference sequence). The CDR3 coding sequence is TGTGCCAGTAGTTCACAGGGTGCTGGGGCCAACGTCCTGACTTTC. It specifies CASSSQGAGANVLTF.